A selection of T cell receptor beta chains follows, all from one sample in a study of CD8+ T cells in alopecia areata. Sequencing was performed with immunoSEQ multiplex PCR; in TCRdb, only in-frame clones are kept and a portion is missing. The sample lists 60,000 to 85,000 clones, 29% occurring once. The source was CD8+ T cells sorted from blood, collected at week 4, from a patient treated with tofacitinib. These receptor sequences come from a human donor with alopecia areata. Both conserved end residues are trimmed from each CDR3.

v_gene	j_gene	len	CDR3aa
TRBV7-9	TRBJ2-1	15	ASSTTLTSGRRNEQF
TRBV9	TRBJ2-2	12	ASSGGQRSGELF
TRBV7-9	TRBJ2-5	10	ASTTGQETQY
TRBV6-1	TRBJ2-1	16	ASSESPPEGYIYNEQF
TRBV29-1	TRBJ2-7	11	SVGAQGPVEQY
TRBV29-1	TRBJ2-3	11	SVEDLGGDTQY
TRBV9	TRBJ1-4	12	ASSVGSTNEKLF
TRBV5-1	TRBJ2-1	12	ASSWHPSYNEQF
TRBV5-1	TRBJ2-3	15	ATSSDEREALADTQY
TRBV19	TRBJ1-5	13	ASSIRRGSNQPQH
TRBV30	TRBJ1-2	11	AWRVQSSYGYT
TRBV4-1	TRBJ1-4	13	ASSQEPGHNEKLF
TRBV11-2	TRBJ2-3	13	ASSFGGRVTDTQY
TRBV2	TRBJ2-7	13	ASSDVVAGGDEQY
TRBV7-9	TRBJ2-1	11	ASSPGPGDEQF
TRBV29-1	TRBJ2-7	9	SVELGDEQY
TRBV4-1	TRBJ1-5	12	ASSQGQGYQPQH
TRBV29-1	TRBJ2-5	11	SVEFRARGTQY
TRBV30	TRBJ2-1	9	AWSESHEQF
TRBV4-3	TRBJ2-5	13	ASSQDPPGVGQTH
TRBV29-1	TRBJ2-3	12	SVEGREVLNTQY
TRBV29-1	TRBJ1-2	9	SDGTAPGYT
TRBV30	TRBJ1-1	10	AWTGGAGIAF
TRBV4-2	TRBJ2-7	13	ASSQENSPRYEQY
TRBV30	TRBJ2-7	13	AWSSFGTGTYEQY
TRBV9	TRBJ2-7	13	ASSPTAYGLYEQY
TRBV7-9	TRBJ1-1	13	ASSLAQGLNTEAF
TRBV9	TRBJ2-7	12	ASSGGDSPYEQY
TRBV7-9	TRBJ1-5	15	ASSLSPMGTGNQPQH